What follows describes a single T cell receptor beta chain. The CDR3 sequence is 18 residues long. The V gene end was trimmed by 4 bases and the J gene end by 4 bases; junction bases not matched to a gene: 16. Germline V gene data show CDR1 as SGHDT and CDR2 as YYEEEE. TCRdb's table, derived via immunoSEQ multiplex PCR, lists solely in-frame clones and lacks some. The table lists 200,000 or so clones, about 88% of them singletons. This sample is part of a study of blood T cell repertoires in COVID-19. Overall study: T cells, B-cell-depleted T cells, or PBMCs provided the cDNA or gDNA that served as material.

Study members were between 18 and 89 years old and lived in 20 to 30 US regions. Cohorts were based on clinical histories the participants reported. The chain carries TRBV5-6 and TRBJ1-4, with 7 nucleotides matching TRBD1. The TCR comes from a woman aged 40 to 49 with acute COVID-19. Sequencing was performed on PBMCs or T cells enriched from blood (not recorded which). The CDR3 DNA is TGTGCCAGCAGCCGCGCCACCAAACAGGGGCACTATAATGAAAAACTGTTTTTT. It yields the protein CASSRATKQGHYNEKLFF.